This T cell receptor (beta chain) comes out of a study of cytomegalovirus exposure and HLA in healthy donors. V lost 4 bases, J lost 4 bases, and 4 bases stayed unmatched. Germline V CDR1 and CDR2: SQVTM, ANQGSEA. This CDR3 region has 13 residues. Produced via immunoSEQ multiplex PCR; TCRdb's table is partial and in-frame only. The table records 80,000 to 100,000 clones, around 88% of them present only once. Note on this clone: Its antigen is unknown.

Study conclusions and caveats: According to a subsequent analysis, TCR clusters from the first cohort were inclined to appear together in the 120 validation repertoires. Researchers reported that a few CMV-associated chains were confirmed in vitro as CMV antigen-specific. The study labeled under 200 TCR beta chains cytomegalovirus-associated. It was reported that the classifier diagnosed cytomegalovirus status with high specificity and sensitivity in both the original and validation cohorts.

The chain is built from TRBV29-1 and TRBJ2-5; 9 positions agree with TRBD1. This TCR was recovered from a woman aged 25-40 years in good health and CMV-seronegative. Sample: PBMCs. The CDR3 sequence is CSVGGTGSETQYF. For the CDR3, the DNA is TGCAGCGTTGGGGGGACAGGGTCAGAGACCCAGTACTTC.